This TCR beta chain was retrieved from a study of siplizumab effects on memory and regulatory T cells. Data came from immunoSEQ multiplex PCR; TCRdb stores just in-frame clones and leaves some out. Among roughly 120,000 clones listed, about 91% were seen once. V shed 2 bases, J shed 4 bases, and the junction held 4 bases outside the gene matches. The CDR3 is 15 amino acids. Germline-derived CDR1 and CDR2 are SGHAT and FQNNGV. This clone was observed a single time. The sequenced sample consisted of Tregs sorted from blood. The clonotype was recovered from a human donor in good health. V and J are TRBV11-2 and TRBJ2-1; 8 nucleotides agree with TRBD2. CDR3 sequence: CASSLLAGTYNEQFF. CDR3 DNA: TGTGCCAGCAGCTTATTAGCGGGGACATACAATGAGCAGTTCTTC.